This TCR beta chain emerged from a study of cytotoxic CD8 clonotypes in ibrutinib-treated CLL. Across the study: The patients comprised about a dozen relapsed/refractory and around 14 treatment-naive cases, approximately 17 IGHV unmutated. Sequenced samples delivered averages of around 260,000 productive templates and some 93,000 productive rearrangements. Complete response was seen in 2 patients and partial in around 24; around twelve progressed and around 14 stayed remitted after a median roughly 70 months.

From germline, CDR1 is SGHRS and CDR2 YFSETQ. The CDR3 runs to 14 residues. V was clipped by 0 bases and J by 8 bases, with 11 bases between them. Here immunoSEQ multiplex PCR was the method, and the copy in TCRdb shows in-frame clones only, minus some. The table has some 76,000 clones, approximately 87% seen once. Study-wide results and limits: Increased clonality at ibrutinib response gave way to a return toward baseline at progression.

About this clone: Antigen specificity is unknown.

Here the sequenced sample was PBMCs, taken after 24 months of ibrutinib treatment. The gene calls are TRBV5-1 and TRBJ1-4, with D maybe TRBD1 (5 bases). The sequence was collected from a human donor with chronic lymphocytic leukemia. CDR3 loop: CASSLAGIREKLFF. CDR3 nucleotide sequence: TGCGCCAGCAGCTTGGCAGGGATTAGGGAAAAACTGTTTTTT.